Presented here are 5 T cell receptor beta chains from one specimen sequenced in a study of regulatory T cells in long-lasting Graves disease. Both iRepertoire HTBI primers and Arm-PCR of CDR3 regions were used to build the TCR beta libraries. TCRdb analysed the multiplex PCR reads with MiXCR anew, one entry per CDR3 protein. The repertoire holds some 300,000 distinct CDR3 sequences, with roughly a fifth as singletons. Time point reported: persistent/refractory GD, antithyroid drugs over 5 years with positive TRAb. Making the TCR library involved RNA that had been extracted from PBMCs. The starting material was peripheral blood mononuclear cells (PBMCs), obtained when the disease was refractory, from a patient treated with antithyroid drugs. The receptors shown here come from a female donor with Graves disease.

The CDR3 is CASSVGGLAGSYEQYF. The CDR3 DNA reads TGTGCCAGCAGCGTAGGGGGACTAGCGGGGAGTTACGAGCAGTACTTC. The rearrangement links TRBV9 to TRBJ2-7, with 13 bases that match TRBD2. Trimming removed 0 bases from V and 4 bases from J; junction bases left unmatched: 4. The CDR3 is made up of 16 amino acids. CDR1 and CDR2 from the germline V gene are SGDLS and YYNGEE. The full variable domain, rest sourced from reference TRBV9 and TRBJ2-7, is DSGVTQTPKHLITATGQRVTLRCSPRSGDLSVYWYQQSLDQGLQFLIQYYNGEERAKGNILERFSAQQFPDLHSELNLSSLELGDSALYFCASSVGGLAGSYEQYFGPGTRLTVT.

This clonotype was recorded at least ten times. The chain recombines TRBV11-2 with TRBJ2-5; D gene uncertain. Trimming removed 4 bases from V and 5 bases from J, with 8 bases in between. Germline V gives CDR1 SGHAT, CDR2 FQNNGV. The CDR3 extends over 12 amino acids. CDR3 sequence reads: CASSSMWETQYF. The CDR3 DNA reads TGTGCCAGCAGCTCGATGTGGGAGACCCAGTACTTC.

This clonotype has a handful of counts. The CDR3 loop is CASSRAARSPHEQYF. The CDR3 DNA follows: TGTGCCAGCAGTCGGGCCGCCCGAAGCCCCCACGAGCAGTACTTC. The rearrangement joins TRBV12-3 or TRBV12-4 to TRBJ2-7; D ambiguous. The germline V and J ends were trimmed by 5 bases and 5 bases, with 19 bases remaining between them. This CDR3 region has 15 residues.

The chain employs TRBV29-1 and TRBJ2-7, with D tentatively TRBD1 (5 bases). The CDR3 runs 13 residues. CDR1 and CDR2 from the germline V gene are SQVTM and ANQGSEA. The V end lost 6 bases, the J end lost 4 bases, and 16 bases lay between the germline ends. Here the CDR3 reads CSVKMGDSYEQYF. In DNA form, the CDR3 reads TGCAGCGTCAAAATGGGTGACAGTTACGAGCAGTACTTC.

This clonotype was seen a few times. The rearrangement links TRBV20-1 to TRBJ2-7; 9 bases agree with TRBD1. The V gene end was trimmed by 4 bases and the J gene end by 4 bases; junction bases not matched to a gene: 8. Germline CDR1 is DFQATT and CDR2 is SNEGSKA (reference sequence). The length of the CDR3 is 14 residues. For the CDR3, the DNA is TGCAGTGCTATCCCCGGGACAGGGATTTACGAGCAGTACTTC. Protein product: CSAIPGTGIYEQYF.